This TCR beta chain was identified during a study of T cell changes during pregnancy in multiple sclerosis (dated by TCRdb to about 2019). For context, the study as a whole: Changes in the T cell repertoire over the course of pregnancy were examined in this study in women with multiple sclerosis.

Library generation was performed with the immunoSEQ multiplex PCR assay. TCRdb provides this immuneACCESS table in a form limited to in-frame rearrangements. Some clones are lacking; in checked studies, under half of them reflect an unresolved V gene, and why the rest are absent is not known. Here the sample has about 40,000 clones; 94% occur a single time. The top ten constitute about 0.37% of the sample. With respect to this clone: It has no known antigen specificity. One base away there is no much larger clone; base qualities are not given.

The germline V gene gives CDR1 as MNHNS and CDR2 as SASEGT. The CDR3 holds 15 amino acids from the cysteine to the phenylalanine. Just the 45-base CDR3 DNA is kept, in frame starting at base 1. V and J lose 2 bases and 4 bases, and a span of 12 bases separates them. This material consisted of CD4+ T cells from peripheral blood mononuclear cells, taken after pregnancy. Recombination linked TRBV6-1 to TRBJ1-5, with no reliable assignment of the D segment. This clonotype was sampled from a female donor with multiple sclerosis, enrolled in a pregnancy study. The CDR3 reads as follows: CASSERRLGNQPQHF. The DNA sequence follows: TGTGCCAGCAGTGAAAGGAGGCTGGGGAATCAGCCCCAGCATTTT.